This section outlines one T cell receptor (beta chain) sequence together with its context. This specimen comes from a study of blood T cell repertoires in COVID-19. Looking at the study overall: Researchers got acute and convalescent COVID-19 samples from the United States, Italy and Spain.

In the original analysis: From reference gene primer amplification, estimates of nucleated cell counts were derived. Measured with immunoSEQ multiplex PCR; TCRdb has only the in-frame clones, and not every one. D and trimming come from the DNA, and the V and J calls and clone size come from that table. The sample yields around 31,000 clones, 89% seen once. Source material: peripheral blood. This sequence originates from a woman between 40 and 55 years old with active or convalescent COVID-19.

The CDR3, as DNA: TGTGCCAGCAGCCCCGGGCTAGCGGAATACAATGAGCAGTTCTTC. It translates to CASSPGLAEYNEQFF. The chain uses TRBV6-5 and TRBJ2-1; 7 bases map to TRBD2. The germline V gene encodes CDR1 MNHEY and CDR2 SVGAGI. There are 15 residues in the CDR3. Trimming took 6 bases from V and 4 from J; bases not matched to a gene: 9.